Listed here are 6 T cell receptor beta chains from one sample, sequenced in a study of shared clonotypes between healthy human individuals. Data came from immunoSEQ multiplex PCR; TCRdb stores just in-frame clones and leaves some out. The sample has under 600,000 clones, 95% to 98% seen once. The specimen was naive CD4+ T cells sorted from blood. Stated subset: CD45RA+ positively selected. The receptor set was obtained from a woman between 25 and 40 years old in good health.

The chain has TRBV7-8 and TRBJ1-3, with D possibly being TRBD1 (5 bases). The CDR3 runs 18 residues. CDR1 SGHVS and CDR2 FQNEAQ come from the germline V gene. V was trimmed by 1 base and J by 1 base, leaving 17 bases between them. The CDR3 loop reads CASSLVAWDPGSGNTIYF. The CDR3 DNA sequence: TGTGCCAGCAGCTTAGTAGCCTGGGACCCGGGGTCTGGAAACACCATATATTTT.

The chain joins TRBV6-6 to TRBJ2-3; unclear D gene. The CDR3 length is 11 residues. The V gene lost 2 bases and the J gene lost 7 bases, with 4 bases spanning the gap. The germline V gene has CDR1 MNHNY and CDR2 SVGAGI (reference sequence). This chain's CDR3 is CASSYGHTQYF. CDR3 sequence (DNA): TGTGCCAGCAGTTACGGACATACGCAGTATTTT.

The rearrangement joins TRBV11-2 to TRBJ2-1, with TRBD1 matching over 9 bases. The CDR3 consists of 16 residues. The germline gives CDR1 SGHAT, CDR2 FQNNGV. With 4 bases clipped from V and 2 bases from J, the junction kept 6 bases outside the gene matches. Written as DNA, the CDR3 is TGTGCCAGCAGCTACAGACGGGACAGGGCCTACAATGAGCAGTTCTTC. This codes for CASSYRRDRAYNEQFF.

V usage is TRBV30 and J usage is TRBJ1-3; D unclear. CDR1 is GTSNPN, CDR2 SVGIG, per germline (reference sequence). This CDR3 contains 13 residues. V was cut by 6 bases and J by 5 bases, with 14 bases left in between. For the CDR3, the DNA is TGTGCCTGTAGGTGGGGAGGGAGAAACACCATATATTTT. Translating gives CACRWGGRNTIYF. Combining the CDR3 with reference TRBV30 and TRBJ1-3 gives the whole variable domain SQTIHQWPATLVQPVGSPLSLECTVEGTSNPNLYWYRQAAGRGLQLLFYSVGIGQISSEVPQNLSASRPQDRQFILSSKKLLLSDSGFYLCACRWGGRNTIYFGEGSWLTVV.

The V call is TRBV29-1, the J call TRBJ2-1; tentative D call: TRBD2 (5 bases). The germline V gene has CDR1 SQVTM and CDR2 ANQGSEA. The CDR3 runs to 14 residues. V lost 4 bases and J 0 bases, leaving 10 bases between the germline ends. CDR3 nucleotides: TGCAGCGTTGGGAGCGGAAGCTCCTACAATGAGCAGTTCTTC. The encoded protein is CSVGSGSSYNEQFF.

The V gene is TRBV28, the J gene TRBJ2-5; D perhaps matches TRBD1 (6 bases). The DNA end favors TRBJ2-7, so the J call may be wrong. The germline gives CDR1 MDHEN, CDR2 SYDVKM. The CDR3 contains 16 residues. CDR3 residues: CASSPNPNRDFYEQYF. The CDR3 DNA is TGTGCCAGCAGTCCGAACCCCAACAGGGATTTCTACGAGCAGTACTTC.